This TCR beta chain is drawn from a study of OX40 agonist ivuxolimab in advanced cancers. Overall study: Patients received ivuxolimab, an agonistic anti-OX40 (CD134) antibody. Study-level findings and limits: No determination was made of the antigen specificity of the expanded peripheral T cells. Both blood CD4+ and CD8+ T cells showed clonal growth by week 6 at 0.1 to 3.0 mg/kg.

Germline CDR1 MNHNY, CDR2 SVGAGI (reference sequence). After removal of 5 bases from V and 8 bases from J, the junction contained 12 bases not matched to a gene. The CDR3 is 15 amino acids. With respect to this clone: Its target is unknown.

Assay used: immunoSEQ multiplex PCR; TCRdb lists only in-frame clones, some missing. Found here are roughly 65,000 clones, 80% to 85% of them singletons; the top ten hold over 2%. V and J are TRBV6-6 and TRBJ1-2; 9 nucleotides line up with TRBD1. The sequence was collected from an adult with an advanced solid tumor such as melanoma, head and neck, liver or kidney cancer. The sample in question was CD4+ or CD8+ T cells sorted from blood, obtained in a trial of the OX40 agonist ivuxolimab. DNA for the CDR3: TGTGCCAGCAGTCCCGAGGGGACAGGGACTTACGGCTACACCTTC. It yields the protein CASSPEGTGTYGYTF.